Each of the 16 T cell receptor beta chains below was sequenced from the same sample in a study of blood T cells in healthy people across ages. Then a second PCR, running roughly 7 to 12 cycles, was carried out with a sample-barcoded 5' primer and a J-beta primer mix. TCRdb fed the 5' RACE reads into MiXCR, producing one record per CDR3 protein. The data hold 1.5 million to 2 million distinct CDR3 sequences, with under 30% observed a single time. Sequenced: blood. The origin of the receptors is a woman aged 30 to 39 in good health.

J is TRBJ2-1 and V is TRBV20-1, with a weak D call TRBD2 (6 bases). The DNA end is more similar to TRBJ2-7, so the J call may be wrong. Per the germline V gene, CDR1 is DFQATT and CDR2 is SNEGSKA (reference sequence). This CDR3 region has 15 residues. CDR3 loop: CSADGGSSGINEQYF. Written as DNA, the CDR3 is TGCAGTGCTGATGGAGGGTCCTCAGGGATCAATGAGCAGTACTTC.

The sample holds a few counts of this clonotype. The chain has TRBV7-9 and TRBJ2-5; no definite D call. The end of the DNA is better explained by TRBJ2-7, so the J call may be wrong. Germline loops: CDR1 SEHNR, CDR2 FQNEAQ (reference sequence). The CDR3 length is 13 residues. CDR3 bases: TGTGCCAGCAGCTTAGGCTCCTGGGGCGAGCAGTACTTC. It specifies CASSLGSWGEQYF.

This clonotype was picked up a small number of times. V and J are TRBV27 and TRBJ2-1, with TRBD2 identical over 10 bases. Germline CDR1 MNHEY, CDR2 SMNVEV (reference sequence). The junction had 10 bases not matched to a gene; V was cut back by 5 bases and J by 6 bases. The CDR3 has 16 residues. The CDR3 nucleotides read TGTGCCAGCAGTCTTCGCCCGGGACTAGCGTTCAATGAGCAGTTCTTC. Its translation: CASSLRPGLAFNEQFF.

This clonotype turned up a few times. The chain uses TRBV7-6 and TRBJ2-1, with 8 bases fitting TRBD2. Germline-derived CDR1 and CDR2 are SGHVS and FNYEAQ. This CDR3 comprises 16 residues. The J segment lost 3 bases and the V segment lost 1 base, leaving 5 bases of the junction unmatched. The CDR3 loop reads CASSLVGTSLYNEQFF. CDR3 sequence (DNA): TGTGCCAGCAGCTTAGTCGGGACTAGTCTCTACAATGAGCAGTTCTTC.

To note about this clonotype: A single base separates this from a much larger clone, so it may be a read error. The rearrangement joins TRBV20-1 to TRBJ2-7; D unclear. This CDR3 is 16 amino acids long. Germline CDR1 and CDR2: DFQATT and SNEGSKA (reference sequence). CDR3 region: CSARDLGRMNSHEQYF. CDR3 bases: TGCAGTGCTAGAGATCTAGGACGGATGAACTCCCACGAGCAGTACTTC.

Only a few counts were recorded for this clonotype. The chain employs TRBV20-1 and TRBJ1-2; no reliable D call. The germline CDR1 and CDR2 sequences are DFQATT and SNEGSKA (reference sequence). The CDR3 covers 14 residues. V lost 0 bases to trimming and J lost 4 bases, with 12 bases between them. CDR3 sequence: CSARDLTDFYGYTF. The CDR3 region has the DNA TGCAGTGCTAGAGATCTAACAGATTTCTATGGCTACACCTTC.

The rearrangement uses TRBV5-1 and TRBJ1-1, with 9 bases lining up with TRBD1. There are 15 residues in the CDR3. V dropped 4 bases and J dropped 4; count of bases not matched to a gene: 8. Looked up from germline, CDR1 is SGHRS and CDR2 is YFSETQ. The chain's CDR3 is CASSILGTGSTEAFF. DNA of the CDR3: TGCGCCAGCAGCATCCTCGGGACAGGGAGCACTGAAGCTTTCTTT.

Comment on this clonotype: This may stem from a read error, because a much larger clone lies one nucleotide away. The V call is TRBV20-1, the J call TRBJ2-7; a weak D match, TRBD2 (6 bases). Germline loops: CDR1 DFQATT, CDR2 SNEGSKA (reference sequence). V was trimmed by 0 bases and J by 7 bases, leaving 22 bases between them. The CDR3 totals 16 residues. CDR3 DNA sequence: TGCAGTGCTAGAGATTATTCGGGAGACTCCTACAATGAGCAGTACTTC. Translating gives CSARDYSGDSYNEQYF.

Only a few counts were recorded for this clonotype. Since a much larger clone is just one base distant, this may be a read error. The chain uses TRBV11-2 and TRBJ2-7, with D possibly being TRBD1 (5 bases). The germline V gene has CDR1 SGHAT and CDR2 FQNNGV. The CDR3 runs 13 residues. V was shortened by 3 bases and J by 2 bases, with 8 bases between the two germline ends. In nucleotides, the CDR3 is TGTGCCAGCAGCTTCTCAGGGACCTACGAGCAGTACTTC. Its protein is CASSFSGTYEQYF.

To note about this clonotype: Mismatch with germline at one junction end may stem from a read error. The chain couples TRBV7-3 to TRBJ1-1, with D unclear. CDR3 length: 15 residues. Germline-derived CDR1 and CDR2 are SGHTA and FQGTGA. CDR3 DNA: TGTGCCAGCAGCTTAGATCGACGGACGAACACTGGAGCTTTCTTT. Amino acids: CASSLDRRTNTGAFF.

This clonotype occurred a few times. This sequence joins TRBV2 and TRBJ2-1; D is unclear. The V end lost 7 bases, the J end lost 6 bases, and 10 bases lay between the germline ends. Germline V CDR1 and CDR2: SNHLY, FYNNEI. CDR3 length: 12 residues. The CDR3 nucleotides read TGTGCCAGCAATCGTAACGGCAATGAGCAGTTCTTC. Residues: CASNRNGNEQFF.

This clonotype was seen a few times. The rearrangement joins TRBV5-1 to TRBJ2-1, with 15 bases that match TRBD2. Germline CDR1 reads SGHRS; CDR2 reads YFSETQ. This CDR3 has 19 residues. V shed 3 bases and J 9 bases; nucleotides not matched to a gene: 16. This CDR3 is CASSWGLAGGTASNPEQFF. CDR3 bases: TGCGCCAGCAGCTGGGGACTAGCGGGGGGCACCGCGTCCAATCCTGAGCAGTTCTTC.

The rearrangement links TRBV19 to TRBJ1-1, with unresolved D. V lost 3 bases and J 4 bases, leaving 6 bases between the germline ends. The CDR3 loop spans 12 amino acids. The germline CDR1 and CDR2 sequences are LNHDA and SQIVND (reference sequence). CDR3 sequence: CASSIDPTEAFF. In DNA form, the CDR3 reads TGTGCCAGTAGTATCGACCCCACTGAAGCTTTCTTT.

This clonotype was found many times. The chain recombines TRBV6-5 with TRBJ2-7, with TRBD1 as a possible D gene (5 bases). Germline V lookup: CDR1 MNHEY, CDR2 SVGAGI. The V end was cut by 5 bases, the J end by 0 bases, with 14 bases between. CDR3 length equals 15 residues. CDR3 residues: CASSRRAGLSYEQYF. In nucleotides, the CDR3 is TGTGCCAGCAGTCGAAGGGCAGGGCTCTCCTACGAGCAGTACTTC.

The J gene is TRBJ2-5, the V gene TRBV4-1; D is uncertain. The CDR3 sequence is 15 residues long. From germline, CDR1 is MGHRA and CDR2 YSYEKL. Between the trimmed V and J ends, which lost 1 base and 3 bases, there was a span of 12 bases. The CDR3 loop is CASSQGEGAEETQYF. DNA for the CDR3: TGCGCCAGCAGCCAAGGCGAAGGAGCTGAAGAGACCCAGTACTTC.

This clonotype was counted ten times or more. This chain joins TRBV20-1 and TRBJ2-7; 8 bases line up with TRBD2. V lost 6 bases to trimming and J lost 1 base; unmatched junction nucleotides: 11. The germline V gene has CDR1 DFQATT and CDR2 SNEGSKA (reference sequence). The CDR3 sequence is 15 residues long. CDR3 DNA: TGCAGTGCCCCTAGAGGTACTAGCGGATCCTACGAGCAGTACTTC. It codes for CSAPRGTSGSYEQYF.